Given below is one T cell receptor (beta chain) in context. This sample is drawn from a study of blood T cell repertoires in COVID-19. Germline V gene lookup returns CDR1 LGHDT and CDR2 YNNKEL (reference sequence). Trimming stripped 4 bases from V and 7 bases from J, with 11 bases between. CDR3 length: 13 residues. The table came from immunoSEQ multiplex PCR; TCRdb's copy has only in-frame clones and leaves some out. The sample carries about 58,000 clones, approximately 91% recorded once. Sequences were obtained from peripheral blood. V gene TRBV3-1 (or the pseudogene TRBV3-2) combines with J gene TRBJ2-1, with D perhaps TRBD2 (6 bases). The clonotype originates from a woman between 65 and 79 years old with active COVID-19. The CDR3 DNA follows: TGTGCCAGCAGCCTTGGGACTTTAAATGAGCAGTTCTTC. Amino acid sequence: CASSLGTLNEQFF.